The 21 T cell receptor beta chains reported below all come from one sample, sequenced in a study of CD8+CD57+ T cells in acquired aplastic anemia. Genomic DNA, the template, was used for profiling of the TCR beta VDJ and CDR3. From the reads, TCRdb called clonotypes with MiXCR, one entry per CDR3 protein. The sample has 200,000 to 250,000 distinct CDR3 sequences, approximately 35% seen once. The sample was sorted CD4+, CD8+, or CD8+CD57+ T cells (not recorded which) from PBMCs. Receptor source: a human donor in good health, serving as a control.

V and J are TRBV3-1 and TRBJ1-2; the D gene is possibly TRBD1 (5 bases). CDR1 LGHDT and CDR2 YNNKEL come from the germline V gene (reference sequence). V gave up 0 bases and J gave up 4 bases, with 12 bases separating them. The CDR3 length is 15 residues. The CDR3 loop reads CASSQDHRGLYGYTF. CDR3 sequence (DNA): TGTGCCAGCAGCCAAGATCATCGGGGACTCTATGGCTACACCTTC.

This clonotype was detected ten times or more. The chain is built from TRBV20-1 and TRBJ1-1; TRBD1 matches 8 bases. V dropped 1 base and J dropped 4; count of bases not matched to a gene: 5. CDR3 length equals 14 residues. Germline CDR1 reads DFQATT; CDR2 reads SNEGSKA (reference sequence). The CDR3 DNA reads TGCAGTGCTAGAGGGGGTACAGGGGGCACTGAAGCTTTCTTT. The encoded protein is CSARGGTGGTEAFF.

V usage is TRBV29-1 and J usage is TRBJ1-5; 9 positions match TRBD1. The CDR3 contains 13 residues. Trimming at V came to 7 bases and at J to 5 bases, leaving 6 bases not matched to a gene. The germline V gene has CDR1 SQVTM and CDR2 ANQGSEA. CDR3 sequence (DNA): TGCAGCGCATCCCGGGACAGGGATCAGCCCCAGCATTTT. This encodes CSASRDRDQPQHF.

CDR3 region: CASSPGGGGETQYF. Here the CDR3 DNA reads TGTGCCAGCAGCCCCGGCGGTGGGGGAGAGACCCAGTACTTC. V usage is TRBV12-3 or TRBV12-4 and J usage is TRBJ2-5, with D possibly being TRBD1 or TRBD2 (5 bases each). Trimming cost V 6 bases and J 4 bases, with 15 bases left between them. This CDR3 has 14 amino acids.

The chain recombines TRBV5-1 with TRBJ2-1, with no clear D. Germline V gene data show CDR1 as SGHRS and CDR2 as YFSETQ. The V and J ends lost 0 bases and 12 bases respectively, with 10 bases between them. The CDR3 sequence is 12 residues long. The CDR3 bases are TGCGCCAGCAGCTTGGACGGTTGGAGGCAGTTCTTC. This sequence encodes CASSLDGWRQFF. The full variable domain, completed using reference TRBV5-1 and TRBJ2-1, is KAGVTQTPRYLIKTRGQQVTLSCSPISGHRSVSWYQQTPGQGLQFLFEYFSETQRNKGNFPGRFSGRQFSNSRSEMNVSTLELGDSALYLCASSLDGWRQFFGPGTRLTVL.

The rearrangement uses TRBV29-1 and TRBJ2-3; perhaps TRBD2 as D (6 bases). Trimming left V 5 bases short and J 3 bases short, with 15 bases between. Germline CDR1 reads SQVTM; CDR2 reads ANQGSEA. The CDR3 sequence is 14 residues long. The CDR3 DNA sequence: TGCAGCGTTATAGGCGGGGCCTTGACAGATACGCAGTATTTT. This sequence encodes CSVIGGALTDTQYF.

About this clonotype itself: This is likely a read error, given that the CDR3 carries no conserved phenylalanine or tryptophan at its end. The V call is TRBV9, the J call TRBJ2-3, with a tentative D call TRBD2 (5 bases). The CDR3 runs 14 residues. The germline V gene encodes CDR1 SGDLS and CDR2 YYNGEE. V lost 4 bases and J lost 6, with 15 bases in between. The CDR3 sequence is CASSQDGGRDTQYS. The CDR3 DNA is TGTGCCAGCAGCCAAGATGGCGGGCGTGATACGCAGTATTCT.

The rearrangement joins TRBV4-1 to TRBJ1-1, with D possibly matching TRBD1 (5 bases). This CDR3 is built from 15 residues. From germline, CDR1 is MGHRA and CDR2 YSYEKL. Trimming removed 4 bases at V and 6 bases at J, with 18 bases between. The CDR3 region is CASSRLIRGQSEAFF. The CDR3 region has the DNA TGCGCCAGCAGCCGATTAATACGGGGCCAGTCTGAAGCTTTCTTT.

A remark on this clonotype: This may come from a read error, since a much larger clone is one base off. The chain is built from TRBV2 and TRBJ1-6; D might be TRBD1 (5 bases). Germline V gene lookup returns CDR1 SNHLY and CDR2 FYNNEI. CDR3 length: 12 amino acids. V gave up 4 bases and J gave up 9 bases, with 7 bases separating them. DNA for the CDR3: TGTGCCAGCAGTGTCGGGGGTTCACCCCTCCACTTT. Amino acid sequence: CASSVGGSPLHF.

This chain joins TRBV24-1 and TRBJ2-5, with TRBD1 matching 10 bases. Per the germline V gene, CDR1 is KGHDR and CDR2 is SFDVKD. V dropped 1 base and J dropped 5; count of bases not matched to a gene: 6. This CDR3 is 16 amino acids long. CDR3 amino acids: CATSDFSRGQGETQYF. CDR3 nucleotide sequence: TGTGCCACCAGTGATTTTAGCCGGGGACAGGGGGAGACCCAGTACTTC.

Details on this clonotype: Just one base apart from a much larger clone, this may be a read error. This chain uses TRBV5-6 with TRBJ2-7, with D tentatively TRBD2 (6 bases). The CDR3 extends over 15 amino acids. Germline assignment: CDR1 SGHDT and CDR2 YYEEEE. CDR3 sequence: CASSFRAGTSYERYF. The CDR3 DNA sequence: TGTGCCAGCAGCTTCAGGGCAGGGACTTCCTACGAGCGGTACTTC.

The chain couples TRBV13 to TRBJ2-7, with D tentatively TRBD1 (5 bases). Germline-derived CDR1 and CDR2 are PRHDT and FYEKMQ (reference sequence). The V gene lost 5 bases and the J gene lost 5 bases, with 19 bases spanning the gap. The CDR3 is 15 amino acids. The CDR3: CASSGPNSLGDEQYF. CDR3 coding DNA: TGTGCCAGCAGCGGACCGAACTCCTTAGGGGACGAGCAGTACTTC.

The chain joins TRBV15 to TRBJ1-5; TRBD1 is a possible D gene (5 bases). V lost 11 bases, J lost 2 bases, and 13 bases lay in between. Germline CDR1 is LNHNV and CDR2 is YYDKDF (reference sequence). The CDR3 consists of 13 residues. Written as DNA, the CDR3 is TGTGCCGACACTCTGGGGGGCAATCAGCCCCAGCATTTT. Encoded protein: CADTLGGNQPQHF.

This clonotype was seen many times. The V gene is TRBV7-3, the J gene TRBJ2-7, with 7 bases that match TRBD1. The CDR3 totals 13 residues. Germline assignment: CDR1 SGHTA and CDR2 FQGTGA. V shed 3 bases, J shed 3 bases, and the junction held 2 bases outside the gene matches. CDR3 loop: CASSFGQDYEQYF. In DNA, the CDR3 is TGTGCCAGCAGCTTCGGACAGGACTACGAGCAGTACTTC.

The table lists this clonotype with a few counts. The CDR3 region is CASSTKPPGGPPVPSKETQYF. The CDR3 region has the DNA TGTGCCAGTAGTACAAAACCCCCGGGGGGACCTCCGGTTCCATCCAAAGAGACCCAGTACTTC. V usage is TRBV19 and J usage is TRBJ2-5, with 7 bases that match TRBD2. There are 21 residues in the CDR3. V shed 4 bases, J shed 3 bases, and the junction held 26 bases outside the gene matches. Germline assignment: CDR1 LNHDA and CDR2 SQIVND (reference sequence).

The V and J genes are TRBV2 and TRBJ2-5; D is perhaps TRBD2 (7 bases). Germline V lookup: CDR1 SNHLY, CDR2 FYNNEI. V lost 5 bases and J 5 bases, leaving 15 bases between the germline ends. The CDR3 length is 14 residues. The CDR3 here is CASSLGAGGETQYF. The CDR3 coding sequence is TGTGCCAGCAGTTTGGGGGCCGGGGGGGAGACCCAGTACTTC.

This chain links TRBV2 with TRBJ1-6, with unresolved D. Germline V gene sequence: CDR1 SNHLY, CDR2 FYNNEI. There are 12 residues in the CDR3. Trimming removed 5 bases at V and 9 bases at J, with 8 bases between. The chain's CDR3 is CASSLQSSPLHF. CDR3 nucleotide sequence: TGTGCCAGCAGTCTCCAGAGTTCACCCCTCCACTTT. The whole variable domain, filled in from reference TRBV2 and TRBJ1-6, reads EPEVTQTPSHQVTQMGQEVILRCVPISNHLYFYWYRQILGQKVEFLVSFYNNEISEKSEIFDDQFSVERPDGSNFTLKIRSTKLEDSAMYFCASSLQSSPLHFGNGTRLTVT.

In its sample, this clonotype was seen many times. V and J are TRBV6-2 or TRBV6-3 and TRBJ2-1, with TRBD2 as a possible D gene (6 bases). There are 16 residues in the CDR3. The V end lost 0 bases, the J end lost 0 bases, and 9 bases lay between the germline ends. Germline V lookup: CDR1 MNHEY, CDR2 SVGEGT. The chain's CDR3 is CASSYSGLPSYNEQFF. CDR3 nucleotides: TGTGCCAGCAGTTACTCCGGACTACCCTCCTACAATGAGCAGTTCTTC.

This clonotype showed up just a few times. V and J are TRBV4-2 and TRBJ1-1; 9 bases match TRBD1. Germline CDR1 is LGHNA and CDR2 is YNFKEQ. This CDR3 is built from 18 residues. Trimming took 4 bases from V and 3 from J; bases not matched to a gene: 15. The CDR3 DNA sequence: TGTGCCAGCAGCCCGACGCGACAGGGGGTGTCTTGGGACACTGAAGCTTTCTTT. Protein product: CASSPTRQGVSWDTEAFF.

On this clonotype: A clone one base away is much larger, so this may be a read error. The genes are TRBV6-5 and TRBJ2-7; D not resolved. Germline assignment: CDR1 MNHEY and CDR2 SVGAGI. V was trimmed by 4 bases and J by 1 base, leaving 8 bases between them. The CDR3 covers 13 residues. In DNA form, the CDR3 reads TGTGCCAGCAGTTGCTCGGAGTCCTACGAGCAGTACTTC. Translating gives CASSCSESYEQYF.

This clonotype was seen more than once but under ten times. The chain uses TRBV6-5 and TRBJ1-1; 8 positions match TRBD1. The V and J ends lost 8 bases and 5 bases, in that order; junction bases with no gene match: 7. Germline CDR1 reads MNHEY; CDR2 reads SVGAGI. This CDR3 has 13 amino acids. Here the CDR3 reads CASHRGRGTEAFF. CDR3 sequence (DNA): TGTGCCAGCCACAGGGGGAGAGGGACTGAAGCTTTCTTT.